This paragraph reports one T cell receptor beta chain. The target antigen is unknown. This entry comes from a study of beta chain features in type 1 diabetes. The authors reverse transcribed all of the isolated RNA, so sequencing captured expressed TCRB transcripts. Using immunoSEQ multiplex PCR, the repertoire was profiled, and TCRdb retains in-frame clones only, with some absent. The sample lists more than 110,000 clones, less than 9% seen once, with about 1.4% in the top ten. The junction had 6 bases not matched to a gene; V was cut back by 4 bases and J by 9 bases. This CDR3 region has 14 residues. The germline CDR1 and CDR2 sequences are SGHAT and FQNNGV. Study results and limitations: There was a moderate but significant shortening of TCRB CDR3s in all four CD4+ subsets of Type 1 diabetes patients.

The V call is TRBV11-2, the J call TRBJ2-1, with 10 nucleotides matching TRBD2. Specimen: central memory CD4+ T cells from blood. This clonotype was obtained from a woman in her 30s in good health. CDR3: CASSYALAGVEQFF. The CDR3 region has the DNA TGTGCCAGCAGCTACGCTCTAGCGGGAGTTGAGCAGTTCTTC.